The present T cell receptor (beta chain) was sequenced within a study of blood T cell repertoires in COVID-19. Study-wide background: Sites in the United States, Italy and Spain provided acute and convalescent COVID-19 samples.

Unmatched junction bases numbered 6, after V lost 4 bases and J lost 6 bases. CDR1 is SGHNT and CDR2 is YYREEE in the germline V gene (reference sequence). This CDR3 is built from 13 residues. As originally analysed: Scientists estimated how many nucleated cells there were by amplifying reference gene primers. Libraries were prepared by immunoSEQ multiplex PCR; TCRdb keeps only in-frame clonotypes and omits some of them. The D gene and trimming were derived from the DNA, and the V and J assignments and clone size from that table. The sample has 24,000 or so clones, roughly 84% seen once. The J gene is TRBJ2-5, the V gene TRBV5-4; 7 bases are a match to TRBD1. Source material: peripheral blood. This receptor was taken from a human donor in a cohort sampled during active COVID-19. The donor label of this sample is uncertain. Here the CDR3 reads CASSRDSWQTQYF. CDR3 DNA sequence: TGTGCCAGCAGCAGGGACAGTTGGCAGACCCAGTACTTC.